Below are 24 T cell receptor beta chains sequenced from a single sample in a study of sequential checkpoint blockade in melanoma. The sample's treatment: randomized to nivolumab then ipilimumab (arm A) or the reverse (arm B). Some clones are missing from TCRdb's copy, which holds only in-frame ones; the method was immunoSEQ multiplex PCR. Here the sample spans 16,000 or so clones, 85% to 95% being singletons. Here the sequenced sample was CD8+ T cells sorted from blood (inferred from file names), taken from a patient given nivolumab and ipilimumab in sequence. The receptors stem from a human donor with melanoma.

This chain links TRBV27 with TRBJ1-5; D may be TRBD1 (5 bases). There are 13 residues in the CDR3. V shed 4 bases and J shed 9 bases, with 13 bases lying between them. CDR1 and CDR2 from the germline V gene are MNHEY and SMNVEV (reference sequence). The CDR3 loop reads CASSYQGPWPQHF. CDR3 nucleotide sequence: TGTGCCAGCAGTTACCAGGGCCCCTGGCCCCAGCATTTT.

The CDR3 coding sequence is TGTGCCAGTAGTGTAGGGACAGGGGACTACGAGCAGTACTTC. It is translated as CASSVGTGDYEQYF. The chain joins TRBV19 to TRBJ2-7; 10 nucleotides agree with TRBD1. From germline, CDR1 is LNHDA and CDR2 SQIVND (reference sequence). This CDR3 is built from 14 residues. V shed 5 bases and J 3 bases; nucleotides not matched to a gene: 4.

This clone showed up just once. The chain is built from TRBV15 and TRBJ1-3, with 8 nucleotides matching TRBD1. This CDR3 comprises 15 residues. Germline trimming cut 5 bases from V and 0 bases from J; bases unmatched to any gene: 3. Germline values: CDR1 LNHNV, CDR2 YYDKDF (reference sequence). The CDR3 DNA sequence: TGTGCCACCAGCGAGGGGACAGGCTCTGGAAACACCATATATTTT. As protein: CATSEGTGSGNTIYF.

In this sample, this clone turned up once. The rearrangement joins TRBV28 to TRBJ2-7; TRBD2 agrees at 8 bases. The germline V gene has CDR1 MDHEN and CDR2 SYDVKM. Germline trimming cut 5 bases from V and 6 bases from J; bases unmatched to any gene: 6. The CDR3 consists of 13 residues. CDR3 loop: CASSPVGGVEQYV. The CDR3 nucleotides read TGTGCCAGCAGTCCCGTCGGGGGGGTCGAGCAGTACGTC.

The CDR3 region is CASSFTTGEGSPLHF. CDR3 nucleotides: TGTGCCAGCAGCTTTACGACAGGGGAGGGTTCACCCCTCCACTTT. The chain recombines TRBV5-5 with TRBJ1-6; TRBD1 agrees at 8 bases. The CDR3 length is 15 residues. Germline lookup yields CDR1 SGHKS and CDR2 YYEKEE (reference sequence). V was clipped by 2 bases and J by 9 bases; unmatched bases: 7.

This clone was counted once. J is TRBJ2-7 and V is TRBV5-6; 7 nucleotides line up with TRBD1. The J segment lost 5 bases and the V segment lost 3 bases, leaving 8 bases of the junction unmatched. The CDR3 runs to 14 residues. CDR1 SGHDT and CDR2 YYEEEE come from the germline V gene. The CDR3 DNA follows: TGTGCCAGCAGCTCCCAGACAGGGAGCAACGAGCAGTACTTC. This encodes CASSSQTGSNEQYF. Drawing the rest from reference TRBV5-6 and TRBJ2-7, the complete variable domain is DAGVTQSPTHLIKTRGQQVTLRCSPKSGHDTVSWYQQALGQGPQFIFQYYEEEERQRGNFPDRFSGHQFPNYSSELNVNALLLGDSALYLCASSSQTGSNEQYFGPGTRLTVT.

The rearrangement joins TRBV13 to TRBJ1-5; D gene unclear. The CDR3 loop spans 13 amino acids. Trimming took off 2 bases at V and 2 bases at J, with 4 bases between the two ends. Germline V gene sequence: CDR1 PRHDT, CDR2 FYEKMQ (reference sequence). The CDR3: CASSLTGNQPQHF. The CDR3, as DNA: TGTGCCAGCAGCTTAACAGGCAATCAGCCCCAGCATTTT.

This clone was recorded only once. The chain combines TRBV7-8 with TRBJ2-1; D may be TRBD2 (5 bases). V lost 1 base and J 0 bases, leaving 13 bases between the germline ends. The CDR3 contains 17 residues. CDR1 SGHVS and CDR2 FQNEAQ come from the germline V gene. This CDR3 reads CASSLGGARSSYNEQFF. CDR3 nucleotides: TGTGCCAGCAGCTTAGGGGGAGCGCGGAGCTCCTACAATGAGCAGTTCTTC.

The chain recombines TRBV15 with TRBJ2-7; 7 positions agree with TRBD1. Per germline, CDR1 LNHNV and CDR2 YYDKDF (reference sequence). The V segment lost 5 bases and the J segment 4 bases; nucleotides outside the gene matches: 11. This CDR3 comprises 15 residues. The CDR3: CATSQAQTGFYEQYV. CDR3 sequence (DNA): TGTGCCACCAGCCAAGCCCAGACAGGGTTTTACGAGCAGTACGTC.

This clone was recorded only once. The CDR3 sequence: CAISEPQGAGNTIYF. Here the CDR3 DNA reads TGTGCCATCAGTGAGCCTCAGGGGGCTGGAAACACCATATATTTT. The V gene is TRBV10-3, the J gene TRBJ1-3; 7 bases align to TRBD1. Looked up from germline, CDR1 is ENHRY and CDR2 is SYGVKD. V lost 2 bases to trimming and J lost 2 bases; unmatched junction nucleotides: 3. The CDR3 extends over 15 amino acids.

The chain combines TRBV13 with TRBJ1-1, with D perhaps TRBD1 (5 bases). V lost 7 bases, J lost 1 base, and 16 bases lay in between. The CDR3 runs 15 residues. Germline-derived CDR1 and CDR2 are PRHDT and FYEKMQ (reference sequence). The CDR3 DNA reads as TGTGCCAGCACCCCCGAGAACCAGGGGAACACTGAAGCTTTCTTT. It is translated as CASTPENQGNTEAFF.

The chain links TRBV7-6 to TRBJ2-7, with D unresolved. The V and J ends lost 1 base and 3 bases respectively, with 25 bases between them. Germline assignment: CDR1 SGHVS and CDR2 FNYEAQ. This CDR3 region has 19 residues. CDR3 nucleotides: TGTGCCAGCAGCTTAGAATTAGCCTCCACTTGGCCAAGGTTCTACGAGCAGTACTTC. This gives the protein CASSLELASTWPRFYEQYF.

The chain uses TRBV6-5 and TRBJ2-7; D is uncertain. The CDR3 runs 13 residues. Trimming removed 6 bases at V and 2 bases at J, with 11 bases between. Germline values: CDR1 MNHEY, CDR2 SVGAGI. As DNA, the CDR3 is TGTGCCAGCAGCTCTGCTAGTGCCTACGAGCAGTACTTC. Residues: CASSSASAYEQYF.

The rearrangement links TRBV7-9 to TRBJ1-2; D call uncertain. CDR1 is SEHNR, CDR2 FQNEAQ, per germline (reference sequence). This CDR3 has 14 amino acids. V was shortened by 1 base and J by 8 bases, with 14 bases between the two germline ends. The CDR3 protein is CASSLGGSAGGYTF. DNA for the CDR3: TGTGCCAGCAGCTTAGGAGGGTCGGCGGGAGGCTACACCTTC.

The V and J genes are TRBV27 and TRBJ2-7; TRBD1 agrees at 10 bases. The CDR3 has 14 residues. The J segment lost 3 bases and the V segment lost 4 bases, leaving 3 bases of the junction unmatched. The germline gives CDR1 MNHEY, CDR2 SMNVEV (reference sequence). The CDR3 nucleotides are TGTGCCAGCAGTTCATGGGACAGGGGCTACGAGCAGTACTTC. Its protein product is CASSSWDRGYEQYF.

The chain recombines TRBV10-3 with TRBJ1-1; no reliable D call. The CDR3 runs 13 residues. Germline CDR1 and CDR2: ENHRY and SYGVKD. V lost 1 base, J lost 4 bases, and 7 bases lay in between. In DNA form, the CDR3 reads TGTGCCATCAGTGAGTGGAGTGGCACTGAAGCTTTCTTT. This codes for CAISEWSGTEAFF.

V and J are TRBV28 and TRBJ2-7; 8 nucleotides match TRBD2. The CDR3 consists of 16 residues. Losses at the gene ends were 4 bases for V and 0 bases for J; bases not matched to a gene: 8. Germline V gives CDR1 MDHEN, CDR2 SYDVKM. CDR3 coding DNA: TGTGCCAGCAGTTCCTTAGCGGGGTGGAGCTCCTACGAGCAGTACTTC. As protein: CASSSLAGWSSYEQYF.

The chain uses TRBV5-1 and TRBJ1-5; D is unclear. Germline V CDR1 and CDR2: SGHRS, YFSETQ. The CDR3 sequence is 13 residues long. Trimming shortened V by 2 bases and J by 4 bases, and 7 bases separated the two germline ends. The CDR3, as DNA: TGCGCCAGCAGCTTCGGCAGGAATCAGCCCCAGCATTTT. Translating it yields CASSFGRNQPQHF.

The chain couples TRBV7-9 to TRBJ1-4; D is ambiguous. CDR3 size: 12 residues. The germline CDR1 and CDR2 sequences are SEHNR and FQNEAQ (reference sequence). V lost 4 bases and J 12 bases, leaving 12 bases between the germline ends. For the CDR3, the DNA is TGTGCCAGCAGCTCCGGGAACTCGCAACTGTTTTTT. It translates to CASSSGNSQLFF.

The rearrangement links TRBV30 to TRBJ2-7; 9 bases are a match to TRBD1. The CDR3 totals 14 residues. Trimming removed 0 bases from V and 2 bases from J; junction bases left unmatched: 2. Germline V gene data show CDR1 as GTSNPN and CDR2 as SVGIG (reference sequence). This CDR3 is CAWSVGQGPYEQYF. As DNA, the CDR3 is TGTGCCTGGAGTGTGGGACAGGGCCCCTACGAGCAGTACTTC.

This rearrangement joins TRBV7-2 to TRBJ1-2; TRBD1 might be the D (6 bases). The germline V gene has CDR1 SGHTA and CDR2 FQGNSA. The length of the CDR3 is 14 residues. V shed 4 bases and J shed 7 bases, with 16 bases lying between them. CDR3 coding DNA: TGTGCCAGCAGCTCCCCCACAGGGAGGGGTGGCTACACCTTC. This gives the protein CASSSPTGRGGYTF. The variable domain in full, completed from reference TRBV7-2 and TRBJ1-2, reads GAGVSQSPSNKVTEKGKDVELRCDPISGHTALYWYRQSLGQGLEFLIYFQGNSAPDKSGLPSDRFSAERTGGSVSTLTIQRTQQEDSAVYLCASSSPTGRGGYTFGSGTRLTVV.

The gene calls are TRBV7-9 and TRBJ2-7; the D gene is possibly TRBD1 (6 bases). The germline V and J ends were trimmed by 2 bases and 2 bases, with 7 bases remaining between them. CDR1 and CDR2 from the germline V gene are SEHNR and FQNEAQ (reference sequence). This CDR3 has 13 residues. The CDR3: CASSLQGTYEQYF. The CDR3 DNA sequence: TGTGCCAGCAGCTTACAGGGGACCTACGAGCAGTACTTC.

The J gene is TRBJ1-2, the V gene TRBV6-6; D remains ambiguous. Trimming stripped 6 bases from V and 3 bases from J, with 14 bases between. Germline V CDR1 and CDR2: MNHNY, SVGAGI (reference sequence). The CDR3 consists of 14 residues. Here the CDR3 DNA reads TGTGCCAGCAGCCACGCCGGGTCAGACTATGGCTACACCTTC. Amino acids: CASSHAGSDYGYTF.

V is TRBV9 and J is TRBJ1-6; D perhaps matches TRBD1 (5 bases). V lost 0 bases, J lost 7 bases, and 17 bases lay in between. Germline assignment: CDR1 SGDLS and CDR2 YYNGEE. The CDR3 contains 17 residues. For the CDR3, the DNA is TGTGCCAGCAGCGTAGGAGGACAACTATCCCCAAATTCACCCCTCCACTTT. This translates into CASSVGGQLSPNSPLHF.